This T cell receptor (beta chain) originates from a study of T-cell memory formation after mild COVID-19 (dated by TCRdb to the early 2020s). Regarding the research as a whole: TCR sequence clusters from the two donors were found to be largely donor specific. In a couple of donors, T-cell clones that expanded and contracted after mild COVID-19 were tracked by sequencing TCRalpha and TCRbeta repertoires over time. Two young, previously healthy adult volunteers made up the cohort, one male and one female.

Summary of the overall study and its limitations: Clones that contracted from day 15 to 85 showed balanced CD4/CD8 phenotypes, whereas a second wave of clones that expanded from day 15 to 37 leaned towards CD4+. Some responding clones were detected in pre-infection memory, which suggested that pre-existing cross-reactive memory T cells had joined the SARS-CoV-2 response. The study included only a couple of mild cases, and larger cohorts that include severe cases with pre-infection samples were judged to be necessary. SARS-CoV-2 specificity was not confirmed for the second-wave clones peaking on day 37. Contracting CD4+ clones appeared mostly in the CM and EM memory subsets, whereas CD8+ clones were enriched in EMRA.

Instrument on record: Illumina NovaSeq 6000. Using 5'RACE with constant-segment primers, TCRalpha and TCRbeta cDNA libraries were constructed, with sample barcodes and unique molecular identifiers added in the process. Trizol reagent was used to extract RNA from every sample. Amplification of the libraries took two PCR steps, and the second step added a second sample barcode plus Illumina TruSeq adapters. Libraries were sequenced on an Illumina NovaSeq with 2 x 150 bp paired-end reads. The study's processing was this. Reads were demultiplexed and collapsed into UMI-guided consensus sequences with migec v1.2.7. Using mixcr v2.1.11, UMI consensuses were aligned to TRA and TRB V and J templates and then assembled into clonotypes. A clonotype was counted as expanded or contracted only if both edgeR and NoisET called the change significant, with noise models trained on biological replicates. For edgeR calls, a false discovery rate-adjusted p below 0.01 and a log2 fold-change threshold of 1 were applied. As an exploratory analysis of dynamics, max-normalized trajectories of the 1000 most abundant clonotypes were examined by PCA with hierarchical clustering. Each responding clone was given a CD4 or CD8 phenotype based on the CD4+ and CD8+ repertoires, which had been sequenced separately. TCRdb reanalyzed the raw reads on its own, using fastp at Q25 for trimming and MiXCR for clone calling, and kept in-frame beta chains. Each CDR3 protein appears once, grouped with its most common genes and DNA. These V and J calls rely on TCRdb rather than the paper's analysis. The sample yields 550,000 to 600,000 distinct CDR3 sequences; roughly 21% were counted once. The ten largest clones add up to about 8.7% of the sample.

Turning to this clonotype: Its antigen is still unknown. Base qualities are not at hand, and no much larger clone is one base apart.

PBMCs were isolated by Ficoll-Paque density gradient centrifugation. From the cysteine up to the phenylalanine, the CDR3 has a length of 17 residues. This entry keeps only the CDR3 DNA: 51 bases, framed from base 1. V is cut by 4 bases and J by 3 bases, and the space between the germline ends is 19 bases. CDR1 and CDR2, looked up from the germline V gene, are SGHRS and YFSETQ. Sequenced: PBMCs or a T cell subset sorted from them (not recorded which). The receptor chain draws on TRBV5-1 and TRBJ1-4, and the D gene may be TRBD1, 6 bases matching. The sequence came from an adult woman who had mild COVID-19 (a few samples of this study predate the infection). The sample titles of this study are shuffled in the database, so cell type and time point are left out; the donor was told from shared clones. The base sequence is TGCGCCAGCAGCAACACAGGGAGGTCGGCGGCTAATGAAAAACTGTTTTTT. This yields the protein CASSNTGRSAANEKLFF. The variable domain in full, with residues beyond the CDR3 obtained from the reference TRBV5-1 and TRBJ1-4 genes, is KAGVTQTPRYLIKTRGQQVTLSCSPISGHRSVSWYQQTPGQGLQFLFEYFSETQRNKGNFPGRFSGRQFSNSRSEMNVSTLELGDSALYLCASSNTGRSAANEKLFFGSGTQLSVL.